A selection of T cell receptor beta chains follows, all from one sample in a study of monozygotic twins with inflammatory bowel disease. TCRdb reprocessed the 5' RACE reads, keeping one entry per CDR3 protein, no DNA. The specimen's table records over 90,000 distinct CDR3 sequences. The sample consisted of blood. These receptors all stem from a human donor with ulcerative colitis or Crohn's disease, or a healthy co-twin of an affected twin (not recorded which). The CDR3 runs from the conserved cysteine through the conserved F or W. The order of the fields is J gene, V gene, clone size, CDR3 protein. The listing skips clone size in some rows; elsewhere it reads once, few, many or a size class.

>TRBJ2-3|TRBV20-1|NA
CSAKVAGGLTDTQYF
>TRBJ2-1|TRBV5-1|NA
CASSSQTTGNNEQFF
>TRBJ1-5|TRBV20-1|NA
CSAAGGLGSNQPQHF
>TRBJ2-7|TRBV27|NA
CASSSFGTGRAYEQYF
>TRBJ2-1|TRBV3-1|NA
CASSYPGQRGTYNEQFF
>TRBJ2-3|TRBV5-5|NA
CASSLRLADTDTQYF
>TRBJ1-6|TRBV7-3|NA
CASSLEAGNSPLHF
>TRBJ2-7|TRBV11-2|NA
CASSLINYIAGMASYEQYF
>TRBJ2-3|TRBV27|NA
CASSFLGLVDTQYF
>TRBJ2-3|TRBV20-1|NA
CSAYGGLAGEGDTQYF
>TRBJ1-2|TRBV6-5|NA
CASSTAGFYGYTF
>TRBJ2-7|TRBV5-1|NA
CASSGLDTYEQYF
>TRBJ2-3|TRBV6-1|NA
CASSQNSGLDRTDTQYF
>TRBJ2-7|TRBV4-3|NA
CASSQDVGVYEQYF
>TRBJ1-2|TRBV7-2|NA
CASIPTGGIGGYTF
>TRBJ2-5|TRBV7-2|NA
CASSLGVGTEETQYF
>TRBJ1-1|TRBV9|NA
CASSVGDMNTEAFF
>TRBJ2-7|TRBV2|NA
CASSVGGQGSKYF
>TRBJ2-1|TRBV6-5|medium-sized
CASSYSRGKSNEQFF
>TRBJ1-1|TRBV9|NA
CASSVVLGNAEAFF
>TRBJ2-7|TRBV6-2/TRBV6-3|NA
CASEGAFYEQYF
>TRBJ2-4|TRBV6-2/TRBV6-3|NA
CASSYSDSLLAKNIQYF